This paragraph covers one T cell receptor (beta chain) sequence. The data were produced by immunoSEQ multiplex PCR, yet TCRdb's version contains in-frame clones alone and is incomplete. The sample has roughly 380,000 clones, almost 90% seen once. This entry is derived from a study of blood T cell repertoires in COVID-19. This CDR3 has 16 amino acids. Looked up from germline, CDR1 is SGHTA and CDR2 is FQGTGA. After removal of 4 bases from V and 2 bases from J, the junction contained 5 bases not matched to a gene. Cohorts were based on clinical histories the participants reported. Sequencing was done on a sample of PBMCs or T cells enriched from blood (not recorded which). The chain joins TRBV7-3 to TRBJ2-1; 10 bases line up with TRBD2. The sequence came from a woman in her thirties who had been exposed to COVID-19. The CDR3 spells CASSSTGTSAYNEQFF. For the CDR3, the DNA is TGTGCCAGCAGCTCAACAGGGACTAGCGCCTACAATGAGCAGTTCTTC.